This T cell receptor beta chain emerged from a study of CD4 T cells in relation to SARS-CoV-2 and coronaviruses. The CDR3 is made up of 12 amino acids. Trimming shortened V by 4 bases and J by 0 bases, and 4 bases separated the two germline ends. The germline gives CDR1 LNHDA, CDR2 SQIVND (reference sequence). Sequencing was performed with immunoSEQ multiplex PCR; in TCRdb, only in-frame clones are kept and a portion is missing. Of 30,000 to 45,000 clones in the sample, over 75% are singletons; the top ten hold more than 7%. The TCR originated in an adult with COVID-19. What was sequenced was memory CD4+ T cells from PBMCs. The gene calls are TRBV19 and TRBJ2-7; D is unclear. The CDR3 sequence is CASSTGSYEQYF. The DNA of the CDR3 is TGTGCCAGTAGTACCGGCTCCTACGAGCAGTACTTC. Complete variable domain (other parts from reference TRBV19 and TRBJ2-7): DGGITQSPKYLFRKEGQNVTLSCEQNLNHDAMYWYRQDPGQGLRLIYYSQIVNDFQKGDIAEGYSVSREKKESFPLTVTSAQKNPTAFYLCASSTGSYEQYFGPGTRLTVT.